The 5 T cell receptor beta chains below were found in one sample sequenced in a study of cytomegalovirus exposure and HLA in healthy donors. Both 60 Vbeta primers and 13 Jbeta primers went into the PCR. Produced via immunoSEQ multiplex PCR; TCRdb's table is partial and in-frame only. The table records around 88,000 clones, around 74% of them present only once. What was sequenced was PBMCs. The receptor source for this set is a man in his fifties or sixties in good health and CMV-seropositive.

The chain has TRBV7-9 and TRBJ1-5; 11 bases are a match to TRBD1. The CDR3 extends over 15 amino acids. Germline CDR1 reads SEHNR; CDR2 reads FQNEAQ (reference sequence). Trimming cost V 0 bases and J 7 bases; bases outside gene matches: 2. The CDR3 loop is CASSLAGDRGQPQHF. CDR3 nucleotides: TGTGCCAGCAGCTTAGCTGGGGACAGGGGGCAGCCCCAGCATTTT.

The chain has TRBV11-2 and TRBJ2-1; 11 bases align to TRBD2. CDR1 is SGHAT and CDR2 is FQNNGV in the germline V gene. After removal of 1 base from V and 7 bases from J, the junction contained 3 bases not matched to a gene. This CDR3 spans 15 amino acids. CDR3 protein: CASSLGLAGSNEQFF. DNA for the CDR3: TGTGCCAGCAGCTTAGGACTAGCGGGGAGTAATGAGCAGTTCTTC.

V gene TRBV5-5 combines with J gene TRBJ1-5; weak D call: TRBD1 (6 bases). Germline CDR1 and CDR2: SGHKS and YYEKEE (reference sequence). The CDR3 consists of 18 residues. Trimming removed 2 bases at V and 0 bases at J, with 18 bases between. The CDR3 nucleotides read TGTGCCAGCAGCTTTGGGGGGGCGGCAGCCCTTAGCAATCAGCCCCAGCATTTT. Its protein product is CASSFGGAAALSNQPQHF.

The DNA of the CDR3 is TGCGCCAGCAGCGATGCCGTGCGGGGAGAAAGCACCGGGGAGCTGTTTTTT. Translating gives CASSDAVRGESTGELFF. The V and J genes are TRBV4-3 and TRBJ2-2; D is perhaps TRBD2 (6 bases). V lost 5 bases to trimming and J lost 4 bases, with 20 bases between them. Germline CDR1 LGHNA, CDR2 YSLEER. The CDR3 contains 17 residues.

The J gene is TRBJ1-2, the V gene TRBV6-1, with D tentatively TRBD1 (6 bases). The CDR3 contains 16 residues. Germline assignment: CDR1 MNHNS and CDR2 SASEGT. V dropped 1 base and J dropped 5 bases, with 17 bases sitting between them. CDR3 DNA: TGTGCCAGCAGTGAAGGGGGTGGGGGCAAGCGATATGGCTACACCTTC. Amino acid sequence: CASSEGGGGKRYGYTF.